These T cell receptor beta chains were read from a single sample in a study of read filtering for tumor transcriptome and immune sequencing. TCRdb used MiXCR to reprocess the reads, holding one entry per CDR3 protein. Here the sample spans tens of thousands of distinct CDR3 sequences, roughly 15% being singletons. Sequencing was carried out using a population of CD138-negative cells sorted from bone marrow. The receptors shown here come from a donor at least 40 years old with multiple myeloma. Each CDR3 is given with its conserved first and last residue. A D gene is named only where the DNA matches it firmly. Only part of the rows carry a size: once, few, many, or a class if the clone is expanded.

v_gene	j_gene	abundance	d_gene	CDR3nt	CDR3aa
TRBV9	TRBJ2-1	medium-sized	TRBD1	TGTGCCAGCGGAAGGGACAGGGGAGGCAATGAGCAGTTCTTC	CASGRDRGGNEQFF
TRBV7-2	TRBJ2-7	many	.	TGTGCCAGCAGCCCCATTTCCTACGAGCAGTACTTC	CASSPISYEQYF
TRBV20-1	TRBJ1-5	many	.	TGCAGTGCCACGGACAGAAATCAGCCCCAGCATTTT	CSATDRNQPQHF
TRBV20-1	TRBJ1-3	few	TRBD1	TGCAGTGCCCCGGACAGGGAAACAGGAAACACCATATATTTT	CSAPDRETGNTIYF
TRBV10-3	TRBJ2-6	many	.	TGTGCCATGGGAGGGGGCTCTGGGGCCAACGTCCTGACTTTC	CAMGGGSGANVLTF
TRBV29-1	TRBJ2-2	many	.	TGCAGCGTATCATCCCGGCCCGGCGGGGAGCTGTTTTTT	CSVSSRPGGELFF
TRBV30	TRBJ2-4	many	.	TGTGCCTGGAGTGTAGCCAAAAACATTCAGTACTTC	CAWSVAKNIQYF
TRBV20-1	TRBJ2-1	many	TRBD1	TGCAGTGCAGTCCCTGGACAGGGGATCTCCTACAATGAGCAGTTCTTC	CSAVPGQGISYNEQFF
TRBV7-9	TRBJ2-5	many	.	TGTGCCAGCAGCACCTTGGAGACCCAGTACTTC	CASSTLETQYF
TRBV5-6	TRBJ1-1	many	.	TGTGCCAGCAACCATGACCCTGAAGCTTTCTTT	CASNHDPEAFF
TRBV7-7	TRBJ2-5	.	TRBD1	TGTGCTAGCAGCTTAGACAGGGGCGAAGAGACCCAGTACTTC	CASSLDRGEETQYF
TRBV29-1	TRBJ1-1	many	.	TGCAGCGTAGAGGGGGGGCCTGAAGCTTTCTTT	CSVEGGPEAFF
TRBV6-5	TRBJ2-1	many	.	TGTGCCAGCAGGAGCTCCTACAATGAGCAGTTCTTC	CASRSSYNEQFF
TRBV5-4	TRBJ2-7	many	TRBD2	TGTGCCAGCAGCATAGCGGGAGGGCCGAACGAGCAGTACTTC	CASSIAGGPNEQYF
TRBV7-2	TRBJ2-7	many	TRBD2	TGTGCCAGCAGCAAGCGGTCTAGCGGGAGTGGCGAGCAGTACTTC	CASSKRSSGSGEQYF
TRBV9	TRBJ1-1	many	TRBD1	TGTGCCAGCAGAAAGCGGGGCCGGACAGGGTTAGAGGTAGCTTTCTTT	CASRKRGRTGLEVAFF
TRBV3-1	TRBJ1-5	many	.	TGTGCCAGCAGCCAGGCAGCCGGCAATCAGCCCCAGCATTTT	CASSQAAGNQPQHF
TRBV20-1	TRBJ1-1	many	.	TGCAGTGCCTCAGGGATTTCTACTGAAGCTTTCTTT	CSASGISTEAFF
TRBV27	TRBJ2-1	many	TRBD1	TGTGCCAGCAGTGCCACAGGGGCCTTCTCCTACAATGAGCAGTTCTTC	CASSATGAFSYNEQFF
TRBV20-1	TRBJ2-1	.	.	TGCAGTGCTACGACTGGGGGTGGCTACAATGAGCAGCTCTTC	CSATTGGGYNEQLF
TRBV6-2/TRBV6-3	TRBJ2-3	many	.	TGTGCCAGCAGCATTTCAGATACGCAGTATTTT	CASSISDTQYF
TRBV7-6	TRBJ2-1	few	TRBD2	TGTGCCAGCAAGACTAGCGGTGACAATGAGCAGTTCTTC	CASKTSGDNEQFF
TRBV5-1	TRBJ1-1	many	TRBD1	TGCGCCAGCAGCCAGGGACAGATGAACACTGAAGCTTTCTTT	CASSQGQMNTEAFF
TRBV5-1	TRBJ2-7	many	TRBD1	TGCGCCAGCAGCCAAACAGGGGACTACGAGCAGTACTTC	CASSQTGDYEQYF
TRBV6-1	TRBJ1-5	many	.	TGTGCCAGCAGTGGAGGGACGGGCAATCAGCCCCAGCATTTT	CASSGGTGNQPQHF
TRBV7-6	TRBJ2-6	many	TRBD1	TGTGCCAGCAGCCCCGGGACAGGGGTTTATTCTGCTGGGGCCAACGTCCTGACTTTC	CASSPGTGVYSAGANVLTF
TRBV19	TRBJ2-3	few	TRBD2	TGTGCCAGTAGTATCCCGGGACTAGCGGGATCCTCTGATACGCAGTATTTT	CASSIPGLAGSSDTQYF
TRBV6-2/TRBV6-3	TRBJ2-2	few	TRBD2	TGTGCCAGCAGTCCCGGACCGGGACTAGTCATGGGGAAACGGGACGGGGAGCTGTTTTTT	CASSPGPGLVMGKRDGELFF
TRBV5-1	TRBJ2-5	many	.	TGCGCCAGCAGCTTGAATCCAGGGAGTCGAGAGACCCAGTACTTC	CASSLNPGSRETQYF
TRBV7-8	TRBJ2-3	many	.	TGTGCCAGCAGCTTAGAAGGGGCCCCAGGGATAGATACGCAGTATTTT	CASSLEGAPGIDTQYF
TRBV20-1	TRBJ2-3	few	TRBD2	TGCAGTGCTAGTCGTGGACTAGCCCGGACCACAGATACGCAGTATTTT	CSASRGLARTTDTQYF
TRBV2	TRBJ2-1	many	TRBD2	TGTGCCAGCAGGGGGGGGCTAGCGGGGTACAATGAGCAGTTCTTC	CASRGGLAGYNEQFF
TRBV2	TRBJ2-2	many	TRBD2	TGTGCCAGCCTCCAGGGGAGCGGGAGGGGCGGGGAGCTGTTTTTT	CASLQGSGRGGELFF
TRBV5-1	TRBJ2-5	many	TRBD2	TGCGCCAGCAGCCCTGGGACTAGCGGACAAGAGACCCAGTACTTC	CASSPGTSGQETQYF
TRBV7-2	TRBJ1-2	many	.	TGTGCCAGCACCAATAACTATGGCTACACCTTC	CASTNNYGYTF
TRBV11-2	TRBJ2-1	many	TRBD2	TGTGCCAGCAGCTCTAGCGGGAGTATTGAGCAGTTCTTC	CASSSSGSIEQFF
TRBV20-1	TRBJ2-7	many	.	TGCAGTGCCAAGGACCAGGACGAGCAGTACTTC	CSAKDQDEQYF
TRBV7-8	TRBJ1-1	many	TRBD1	TGTGCCAGCAGCTTAGCGACTGGACAGGGGTATGGTGAAGCTTTCTTT	CASSLATGQGYGEAFF
TRBV5-1	TRBJ2-1	.	.	TGCGCCAGTAGCTTGGTCCCAGCGAACAATGAGCAGTTCTTC	CASSLVPANNEQFF
TRBV7-3	TRBJ2-1	many	TRBD2	TGTGCCAGCAGCAAAGCGGGATTAGGGGCCAATGAGCAGTTCTTC	CASSKAGLGANEQFF